The entry below describes one T cell receptor beta chain. The clone's antigen remains unknown. The sample is drawn from a study of CXCR3-negative and CXCR3-positive naive CD8 T cells (dated by TCRdb to between 2019 and 2020). Background on the whole study: Some 130 million TRB reads were obtained in total, roughly 1.5 +/- 0.3 million reads per library. Diversity and physicochemical repertoire analyses covered about a dozen donors pooled from two independent experiments. Naive subsets from five or six donors and memory cells from 3 donors were included in the TRBV-TRBJ cluster analysis. The paper as a whole reports these results and caveats: Compared with CXCR3-negative naive cells, CXCR3-positive naive cells had TRB CDR3s with higher hydrophobicity (lower Kidera factor 4), lower energy, and higher strength and volume indices. Freshly isolated PBMCs were used for most assays because CXCR3 expression went down partially after cryopreservation. Naive CXCR3-negative and CXCR3-positive cells from the same donor showed similar TRBV-TRBJ usage, whereas memory cells showed distinct patterns. Surface CD5, linked to self-reactivity in mice, was comparable between naive subsets; TCR interaction strength was therefore also inferred from TRB CDR3 physicochemical properties. Comparably high repertoire diversity was found in both naive subsets, whereas much lower repertoire diversity was found in memory CD8+ T cells.

The sequencing machine was a NextSeq 550. The Human TCR Profiling Kit (MiLaboratory) was used to make UMI-labeled 5' RACE TRB cDNA libraries. The full amount of extracted RNA was used for cDNA synthesis, and the full amount of resulting cDNA was used for PCR amplification. Libraries were prepared in parallel with an identical number of PCR cycles. In the source study's methods: With a minimum of two reads required per UMI, MIGEC and MiXCR pulled out about 50,000 +/- 9,200 unique UMI-labeled TRB cDNA molecules from each library. An average of roughly 40,000 +/- 10,000 functional in-frame TRB CDR3 nucleotide clonotypes without stop codons was found per library. After downsampling to 5000 UMI-labeled TRB molecules per sample, diversity metrics such as normalized Shannon-Wiener and Chao1 were calculated in VDJtools. VDJtools computed clonotype-size-weighted physicochemical properties of the central five CDR3 residues: interaction energy, strength, volume and Kidera factor 4. The reads, reprocessed by TCRdb, yield one row per CDR3 protein sequence and no DNA. TCRdb, not the authors, supplied the V and J calls. This sample's table has entries for roughly 130,000 distinct CDR3 sequences. 0.59% of the sample goes to the ten largest clones.

Each CD8+ T cell subset was flow-sorted in triplicate, and around 320,000 cells per subset were placed directly into RLT lysis buffer. Naive CD8+ T cells were defined stringently as CD45RO-CCR7+CD27+CD95- to exclude memory contaminants. Using standard density gradient centrifugation, peripheral blood mononuclear cells were isolated from buffy coats. A FACSAria III was used to flow-sort naive CXCR3-negative and CXCR3-positive CD8+ T cells. Total RNA was extracted from sorted cells with an RNeasy Mini Kit. Inclusive of the bounding cysteine and phenylalanine, the CDR3 is 14 residues long. DNA was not recorded. Per the germline V gene (reference sequence), WNHNN is the CDR1 and SYGVQD is the CDR2.

Sequenced: naive CXCR3+ CD8+ T cells from blood. This specimen's cell subset or site label, interpreted: CD45RO-CCR7+CD27+CD95- naive CD8+ T cells expressing CXCR3 (TNR3+). The sequence is built from TRBV10-1 and TRBJ2-1. The sequence was obtained from a human donor in good health. Some clones in this sample may be carry-over from other donors' samples. The CDR3: CASSDGSSYNEQFF.